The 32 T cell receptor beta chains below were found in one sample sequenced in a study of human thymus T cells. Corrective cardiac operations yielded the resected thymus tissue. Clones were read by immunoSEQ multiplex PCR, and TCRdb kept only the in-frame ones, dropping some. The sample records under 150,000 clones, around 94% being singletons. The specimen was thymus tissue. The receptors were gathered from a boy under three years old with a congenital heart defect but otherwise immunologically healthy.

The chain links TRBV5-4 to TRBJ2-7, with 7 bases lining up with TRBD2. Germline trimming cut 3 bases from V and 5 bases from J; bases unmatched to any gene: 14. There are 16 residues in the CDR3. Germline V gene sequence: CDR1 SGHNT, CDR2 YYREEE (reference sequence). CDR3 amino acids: CASSSRRGVAPDEQYF. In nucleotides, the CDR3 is TGTGCCAGCAGCTCTAGACGGGGGGTTGCTCCGGACGAGCAGTACTTC.

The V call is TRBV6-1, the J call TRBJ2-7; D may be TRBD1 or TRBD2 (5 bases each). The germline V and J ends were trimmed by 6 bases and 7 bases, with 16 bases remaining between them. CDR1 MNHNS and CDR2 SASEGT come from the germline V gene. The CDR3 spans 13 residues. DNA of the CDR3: TGTGCCAGCAGGGGGGATACCCTCGGTGAGCAGTACTTC. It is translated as CASRGDTLGEQYF.

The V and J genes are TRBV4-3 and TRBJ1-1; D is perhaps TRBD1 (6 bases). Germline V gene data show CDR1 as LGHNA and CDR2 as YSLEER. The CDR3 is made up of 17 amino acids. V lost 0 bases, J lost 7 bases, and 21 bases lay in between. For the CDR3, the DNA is TGCGCCAGCAGCCAAGAAAAAACGCAGGGGATCGAGAATGAAGCTTTCTTT. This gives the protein CASSQEKTQGIENEAFF.

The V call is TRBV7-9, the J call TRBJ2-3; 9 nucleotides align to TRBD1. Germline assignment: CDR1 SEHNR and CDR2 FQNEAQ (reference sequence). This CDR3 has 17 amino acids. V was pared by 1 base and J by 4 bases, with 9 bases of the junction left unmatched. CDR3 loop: CASSLVRDREFPDTQYF. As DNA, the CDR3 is TGTGCCAGCAGCTTAGTAAGGGACAGGGAGTTCCCAGATACGCAGTATTTT.

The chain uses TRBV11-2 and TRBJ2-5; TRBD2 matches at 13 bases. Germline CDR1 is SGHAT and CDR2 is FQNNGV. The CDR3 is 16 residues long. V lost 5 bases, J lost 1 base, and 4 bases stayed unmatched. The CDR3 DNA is TGTGCCAGCAGCCCCCGACTAGCGGGGGGCCAAGAGACCCAGTACTTC. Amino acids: CASSPRLAGGQETQYF.

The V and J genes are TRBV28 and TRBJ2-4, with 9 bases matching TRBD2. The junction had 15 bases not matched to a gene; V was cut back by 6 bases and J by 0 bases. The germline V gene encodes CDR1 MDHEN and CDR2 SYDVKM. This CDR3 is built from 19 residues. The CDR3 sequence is CASSLSGGLYRIAKNIQYF. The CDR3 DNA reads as TGTGCCAGCAGCTTAAGCGGGGGGCTATATAGAATAGCCAAAAACATTCAGTACTTC.

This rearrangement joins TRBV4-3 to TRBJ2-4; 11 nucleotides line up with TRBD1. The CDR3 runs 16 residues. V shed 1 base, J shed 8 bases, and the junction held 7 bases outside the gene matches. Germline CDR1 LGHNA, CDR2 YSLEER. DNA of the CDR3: TGCGCCAGCAGCCAAGGCAGGACAGGGGGCGCAGACATTCAGTACTTC. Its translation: CASSQGRTGGADIQYF.

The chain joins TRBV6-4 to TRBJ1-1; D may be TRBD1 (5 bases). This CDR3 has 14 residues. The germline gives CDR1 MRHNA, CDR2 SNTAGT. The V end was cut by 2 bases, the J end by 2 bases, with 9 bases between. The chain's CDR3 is CASSDGQGNTEAFF. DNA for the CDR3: TGTGCCAGCAGTGACGGCCAGGGTAACACTGAAGCTTTCTTT.

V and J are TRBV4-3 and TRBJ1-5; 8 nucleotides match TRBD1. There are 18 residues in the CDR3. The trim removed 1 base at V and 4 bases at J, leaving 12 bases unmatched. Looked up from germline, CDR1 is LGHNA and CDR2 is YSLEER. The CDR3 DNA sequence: TGCGCCAGCAGCCAAGTCCATGACAGGGGAAGACGGAATCAGCCCCAGCATTTT. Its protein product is CASSQVHDRGRRNQPQHF.

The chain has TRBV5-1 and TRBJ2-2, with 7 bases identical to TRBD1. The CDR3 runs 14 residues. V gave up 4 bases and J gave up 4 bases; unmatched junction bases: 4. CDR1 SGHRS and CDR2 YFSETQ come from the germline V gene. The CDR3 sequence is CASSGTDFTGELFF. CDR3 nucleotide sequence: TGCGCCAGCAGCGGGACAGATTTCACCGGGGAGCTGTTTTTT.

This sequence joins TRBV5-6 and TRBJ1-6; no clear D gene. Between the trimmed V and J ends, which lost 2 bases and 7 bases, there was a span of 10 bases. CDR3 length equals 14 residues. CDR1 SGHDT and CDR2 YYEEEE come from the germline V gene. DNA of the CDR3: TGTGCCAGCAGCTTTGGCCCCTCGAATTCACCCCTCCACTTT. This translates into CASSFGPSNSPLHF.

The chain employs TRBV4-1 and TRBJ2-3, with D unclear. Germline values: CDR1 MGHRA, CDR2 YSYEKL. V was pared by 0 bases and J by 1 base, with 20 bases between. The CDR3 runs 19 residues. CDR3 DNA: TGCGCCAGCAGCCAAGAGTCATGGACCGCCTCCTGCTGCACAGATACGCAGTATTTT. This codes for CASSQESWTASCCTDTQYF.

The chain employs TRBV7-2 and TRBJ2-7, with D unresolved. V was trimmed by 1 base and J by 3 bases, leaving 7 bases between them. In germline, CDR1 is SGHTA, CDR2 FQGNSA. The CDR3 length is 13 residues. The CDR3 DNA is TGTGCCAGCAGCTTAGGGCGGCACTACGAGCAGTACTTC. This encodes CASSLGRHYEQYF.

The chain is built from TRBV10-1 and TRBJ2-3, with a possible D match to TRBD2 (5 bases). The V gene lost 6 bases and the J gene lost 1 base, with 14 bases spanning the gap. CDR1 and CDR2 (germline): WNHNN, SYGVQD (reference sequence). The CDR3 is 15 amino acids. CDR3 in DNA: TGCGCCAGCAGAAGAAATTTGGACTGCACAGATACGCAGTATTTT. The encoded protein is CASRRNLDCTDTQYF.

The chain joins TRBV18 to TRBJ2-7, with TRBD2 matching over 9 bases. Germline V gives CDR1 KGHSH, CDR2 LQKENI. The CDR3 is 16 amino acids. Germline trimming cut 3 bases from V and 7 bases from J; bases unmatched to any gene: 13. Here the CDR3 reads CASSPSFRTSATEQYF. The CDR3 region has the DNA TGTGCCAGCTCACCGAGTTTCAGGACTAGCGCTACGGAGCAGTACTTC.

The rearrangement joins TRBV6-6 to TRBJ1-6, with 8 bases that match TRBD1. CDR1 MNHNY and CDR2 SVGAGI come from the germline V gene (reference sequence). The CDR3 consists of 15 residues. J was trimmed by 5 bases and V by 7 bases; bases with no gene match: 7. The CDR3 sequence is CASITDRGDNSPLHF. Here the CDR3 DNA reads TGTGCCAGCATTACCGACAGGGGTGATAATTCACCCCTCCACTTT.

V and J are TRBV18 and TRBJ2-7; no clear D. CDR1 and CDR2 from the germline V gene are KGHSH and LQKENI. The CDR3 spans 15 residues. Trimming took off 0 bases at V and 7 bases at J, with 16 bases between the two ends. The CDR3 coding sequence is TGTGCCAGCTCACCACCCTCCCCCGCGGAGAGGGAGCAGTACTTC. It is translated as CASSPPSPAEREQYF.

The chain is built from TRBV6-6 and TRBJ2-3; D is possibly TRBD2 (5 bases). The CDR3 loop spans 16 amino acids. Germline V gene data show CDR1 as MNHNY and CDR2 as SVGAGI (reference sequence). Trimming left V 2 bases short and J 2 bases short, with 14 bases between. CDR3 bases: TGTGCCAGCAGTTACCCCGTACGCGGGCCCACAGATACGCAGTATTTT. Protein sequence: CASSYPVRGPTDTQYF.

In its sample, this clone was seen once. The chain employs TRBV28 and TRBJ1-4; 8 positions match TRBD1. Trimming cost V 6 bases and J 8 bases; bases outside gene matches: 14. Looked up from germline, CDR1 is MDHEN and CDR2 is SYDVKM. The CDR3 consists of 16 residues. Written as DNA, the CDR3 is TGTGCCAGCAGCCCTCCCTCGGACAGGGAGGAAGAAAAACTGTTTTTT. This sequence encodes CASSPPSDREEEKLFF. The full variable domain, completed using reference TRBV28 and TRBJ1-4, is DVKVTQSSRYLVKRTGEKVFLECVQDMDHENMFWYRQDPGLGLRLIYFSYDVKMKEKGDIPEGYSVSREKKERFSLILESASTNQTSMYLCASSPPSDREEEKLFFGSGTQLSVL.

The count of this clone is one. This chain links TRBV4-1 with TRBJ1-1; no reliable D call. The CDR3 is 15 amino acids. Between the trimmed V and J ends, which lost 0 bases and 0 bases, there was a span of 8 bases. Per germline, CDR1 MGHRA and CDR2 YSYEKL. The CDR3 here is CASSQDEGMNTEAFF. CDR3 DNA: TGCGCCAGCAGCCAAGACGAGGGAATGAACACTGAAGCTTTCTTT.

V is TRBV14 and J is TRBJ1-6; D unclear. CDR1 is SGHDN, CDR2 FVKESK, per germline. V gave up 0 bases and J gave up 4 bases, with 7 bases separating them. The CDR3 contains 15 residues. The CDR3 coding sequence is TGTGCCAGCAGCCAAGAAGCAGATTATAATTCACCCCTCCACTTT. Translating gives CASSQEADYNSPLHF.

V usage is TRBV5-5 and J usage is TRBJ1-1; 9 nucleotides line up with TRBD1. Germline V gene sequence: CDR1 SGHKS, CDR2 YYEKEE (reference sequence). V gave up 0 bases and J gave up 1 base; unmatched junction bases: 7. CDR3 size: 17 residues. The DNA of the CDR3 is TGTGCCAGCAGCTTGGGACAGGGGGTTGCGAGGAACACTGAAGCTTTCTTT. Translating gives CASSLGQGVARNTEAFF. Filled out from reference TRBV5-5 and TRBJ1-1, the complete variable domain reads DAGVTQSPTHLIKTRGQQVTLRCSPISGHKSVSWYQQVLGQGPQFIFQYYEKEERGRGNFPDRFSARQFPNYSSELNVNALLLGDSALYLCASSLGQGVARNTEAFFGQGTRLTVV.

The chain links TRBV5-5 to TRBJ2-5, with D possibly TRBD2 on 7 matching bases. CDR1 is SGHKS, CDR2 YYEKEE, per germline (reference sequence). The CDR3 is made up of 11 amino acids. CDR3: CDGGPQETQYF. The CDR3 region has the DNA TGTGACGGGGGGCCGCAAGAGACCCAGTACTTC.

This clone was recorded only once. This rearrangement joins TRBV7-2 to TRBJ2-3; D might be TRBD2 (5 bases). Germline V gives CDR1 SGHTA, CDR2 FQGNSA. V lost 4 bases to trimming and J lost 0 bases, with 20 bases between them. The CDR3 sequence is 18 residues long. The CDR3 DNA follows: TGTGCCAGCAGCTGTCGCAGGCAACTAGATACTAGCACAGATACGCAGTATTTT. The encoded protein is CASSCRRQLDTSTDTQYF.

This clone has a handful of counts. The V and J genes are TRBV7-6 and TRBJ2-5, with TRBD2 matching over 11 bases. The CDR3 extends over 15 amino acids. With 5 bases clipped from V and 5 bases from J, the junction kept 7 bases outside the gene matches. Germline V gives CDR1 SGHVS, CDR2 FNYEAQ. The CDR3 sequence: CASSRSGGAGETQYF. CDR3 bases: TGTGCCAGCAGCCGTAGCGGGGGGGCCGGGGAGACCCAGTACTTC. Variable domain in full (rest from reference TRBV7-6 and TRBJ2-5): GAGVSQSPRYKVTKRGQDVALRCDPISGHVSLYWYRQALGQGPEFLTYFNYEAQQDKSGLPNDRFSAERPEGSISTLTIQRTEQRDSAMYRCASSRSGGAGETQYFGPGTRLLVL.

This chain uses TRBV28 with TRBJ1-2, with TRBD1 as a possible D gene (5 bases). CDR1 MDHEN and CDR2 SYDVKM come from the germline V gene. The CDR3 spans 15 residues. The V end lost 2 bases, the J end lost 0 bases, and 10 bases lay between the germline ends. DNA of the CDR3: TGTGCCAGCAGTTTAAGCAGGGACCCTAACTATGGCTACACCTTC. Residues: CASSLSRDPNYGYTF.

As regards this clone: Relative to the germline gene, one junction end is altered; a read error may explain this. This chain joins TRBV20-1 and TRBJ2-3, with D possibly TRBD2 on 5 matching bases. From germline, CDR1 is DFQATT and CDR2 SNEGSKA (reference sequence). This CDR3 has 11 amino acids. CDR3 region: CSARGSLGMYF. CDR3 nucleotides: TGCAGTGCCAGAGGGAGCCTGGGGATGTATTTT.

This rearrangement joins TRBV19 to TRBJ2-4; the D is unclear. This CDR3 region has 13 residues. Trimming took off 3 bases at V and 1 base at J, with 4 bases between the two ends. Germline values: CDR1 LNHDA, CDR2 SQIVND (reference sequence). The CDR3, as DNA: TGTGCCAGTAGTATTGGGGCCAAAAACATTCAGTACTTC. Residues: CASSIGAKNIQYF.

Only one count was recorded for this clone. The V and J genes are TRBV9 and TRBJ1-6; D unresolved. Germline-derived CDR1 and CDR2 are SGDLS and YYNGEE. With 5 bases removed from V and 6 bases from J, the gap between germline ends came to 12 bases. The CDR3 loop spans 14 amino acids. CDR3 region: CASSLQRANSPLHF. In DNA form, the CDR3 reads TGTGCCAGCAGTTTGCAAAGGGCTAATTCACCCCTCCACTTT.

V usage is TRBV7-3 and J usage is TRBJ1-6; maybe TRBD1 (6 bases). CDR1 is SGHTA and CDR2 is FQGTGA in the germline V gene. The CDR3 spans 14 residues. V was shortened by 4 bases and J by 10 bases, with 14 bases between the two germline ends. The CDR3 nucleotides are TGTGCCAGCAGCTCCTGGGGGGCGGGGTCACCCCTCCACTTT. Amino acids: CASSSWGAGSPLHF. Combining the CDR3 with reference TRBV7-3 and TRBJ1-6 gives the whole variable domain GAGVSQTPSNKVTEKGKYVELRCDPISGHTALYWYRQSLGQGPEFLIYFQGTGAADDSGLPNDRFFAVRPEGSVSTLKIQRTERGDSAVYLCASSSWGAGSPLHFGNGTRLTVT.

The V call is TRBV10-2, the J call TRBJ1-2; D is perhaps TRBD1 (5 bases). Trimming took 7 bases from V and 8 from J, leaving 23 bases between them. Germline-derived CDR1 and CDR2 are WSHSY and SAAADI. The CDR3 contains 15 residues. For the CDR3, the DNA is TGCGCCAGCACCTCGACAGAGGCCTGGACTTACGGCTACACCTTC. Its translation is CASTSTEAWTYGYTF.

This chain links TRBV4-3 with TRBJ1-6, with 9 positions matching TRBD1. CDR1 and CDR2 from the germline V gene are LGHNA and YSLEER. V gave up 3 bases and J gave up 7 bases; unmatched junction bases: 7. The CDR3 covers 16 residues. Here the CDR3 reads CASSQSGTGSNSPLHF. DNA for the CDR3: TGCGCCAGCAGCCAGTCCGGGACAGGGTCCAATTCACCCCTCCACTTT.